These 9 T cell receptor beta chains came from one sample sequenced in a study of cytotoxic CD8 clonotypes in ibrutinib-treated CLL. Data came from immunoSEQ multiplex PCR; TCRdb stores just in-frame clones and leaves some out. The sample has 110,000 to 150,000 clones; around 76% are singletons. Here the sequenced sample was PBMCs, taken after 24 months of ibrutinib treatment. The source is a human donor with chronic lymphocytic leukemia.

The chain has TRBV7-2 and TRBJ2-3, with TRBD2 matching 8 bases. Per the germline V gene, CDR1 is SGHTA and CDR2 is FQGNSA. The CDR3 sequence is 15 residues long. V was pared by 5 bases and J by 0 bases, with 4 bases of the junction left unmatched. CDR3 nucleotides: TGTGCCAGCAGCGCGACTAGCGCTAGCACAGATACGCAGTATTTT. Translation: CASSATSASTDTQYF. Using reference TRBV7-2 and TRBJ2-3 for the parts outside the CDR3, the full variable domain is GAGVSQSPSNKVTEKGKDVELRCDPISGHTALYWYRQSLGQGLEFLIYFQGNSAPDKSGLPSDRFSAERTGGSVSTLTIQRTQQEDSAVYLCASSATSASTDTQYFGPGTRLTVL.

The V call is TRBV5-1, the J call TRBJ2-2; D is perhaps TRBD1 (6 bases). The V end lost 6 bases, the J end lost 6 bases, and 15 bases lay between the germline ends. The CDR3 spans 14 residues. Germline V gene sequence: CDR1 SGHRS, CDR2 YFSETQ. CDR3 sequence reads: CASNDQKGAGELFF. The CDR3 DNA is TGCGCCAGCAACGATCAAAAGGGGGCCGGGGAGCTGTTTTTT.

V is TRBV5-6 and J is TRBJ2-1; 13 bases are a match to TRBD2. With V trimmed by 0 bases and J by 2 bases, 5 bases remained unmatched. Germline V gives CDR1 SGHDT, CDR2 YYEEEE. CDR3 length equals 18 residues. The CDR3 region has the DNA TGTGCCAGCAGCTTGGCCAAGGGACTAGCGGGACCCTACAATGAGCAGTTCTTC. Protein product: CASSLAKGLAGPYNEQFF. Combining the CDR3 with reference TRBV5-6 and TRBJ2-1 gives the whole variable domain DAGVTQSPTHLIKTRGQQVTLRCSPKSGHDTVSWYQQALGQGPQFIFQYYEEEERQRGNFPDRFSGHQFPNYSSELNVNALLLGDSALYLCASSLAKGLAGPYNEQFFGPGTRLTVL.

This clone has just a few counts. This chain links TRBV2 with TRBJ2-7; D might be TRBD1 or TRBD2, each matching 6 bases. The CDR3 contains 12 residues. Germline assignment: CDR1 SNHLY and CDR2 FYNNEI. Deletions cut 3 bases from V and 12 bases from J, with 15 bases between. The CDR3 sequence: CASSELEGHWYF. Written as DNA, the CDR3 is TGTGCCAGCAGTGAGCTGGAGGGACACTGGTACTTC.

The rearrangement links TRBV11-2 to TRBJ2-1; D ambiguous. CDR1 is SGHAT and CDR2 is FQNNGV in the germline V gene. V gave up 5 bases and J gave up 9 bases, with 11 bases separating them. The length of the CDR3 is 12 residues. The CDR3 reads CASSPPWGEQFF. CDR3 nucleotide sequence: TGTGCCAGCAGCCCCCCCTGGGGTGAGCAGTTCTTC.

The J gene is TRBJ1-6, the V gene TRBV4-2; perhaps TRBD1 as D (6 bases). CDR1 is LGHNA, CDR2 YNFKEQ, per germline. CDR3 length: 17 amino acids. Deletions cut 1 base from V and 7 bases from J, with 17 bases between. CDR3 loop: CASSQGGRRGRNSPLHF. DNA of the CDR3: TGTGCCAGCAGCCAAGGGGGACGGCGGGGGCGAAATTCACCCCTCCACTTT.

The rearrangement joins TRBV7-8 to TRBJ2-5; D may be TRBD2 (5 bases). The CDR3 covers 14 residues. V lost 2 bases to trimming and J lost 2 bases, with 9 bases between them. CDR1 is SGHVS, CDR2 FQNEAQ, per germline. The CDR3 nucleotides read TGTGCCAGCAGCTTAAGGCGGAGGCAAGAGACCCAGTACTTC. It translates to CASSLRRRQETQYF.

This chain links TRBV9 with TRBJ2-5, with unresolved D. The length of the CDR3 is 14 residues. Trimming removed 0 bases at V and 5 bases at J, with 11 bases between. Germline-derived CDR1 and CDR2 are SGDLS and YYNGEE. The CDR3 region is CASSVDAVWETQYF. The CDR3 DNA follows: TGTGCCAGCAGCGTAGACGCGGTTTGGGAGACCCAGTACTTC.

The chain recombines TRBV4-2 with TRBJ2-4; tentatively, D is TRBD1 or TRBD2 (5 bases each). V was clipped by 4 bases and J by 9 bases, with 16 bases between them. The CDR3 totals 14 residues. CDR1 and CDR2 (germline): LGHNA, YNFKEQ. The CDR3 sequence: CASSPQGQAGIQYF. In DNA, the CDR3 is TGTGCCAGCAGCCCCCAGGGTCAGGCGGGCATTCAGTACTTC.